This T cell receptor beta chain emerged from a study of beta chain features in type 1 diabetes. Post-sort purity exceeded 95% for all sorted populations. What was sequenced were expressed TCRB transcripts, since all of the isolated RNA had been reverse transcribed. The data were produced by immunoSEQ multiplex PCR, yet TCRdb's version contains in-frame clones alone and is incomplete. The sample lists 450,000 to 600,000 clones, 30% occurring once. General study points: Insertions were fewer and deletions more numerous at VDJ junctions in type 1 diabetes patients. There was no resolution here of whether HLA type influences TCRB rearrangement.

Germline CDR1 and CDR2: SGHTA and FQGNSA. The CDR3 is 13 residues long. Trimming pared 0 bases from V and 4 bases from J, leaving 7 bases between. Details on this clone: Its cognate antigen is unknown.

The TCR sequence derives from a man younger than 35 in good health. Material for sequencing was naive CD4+ T cells from blood. The rearrangement uses TRBV7-2 and TRBJ2-7; unclear D gene. CDR3 loop: CASSLARRYEQYF. DNA for the CDR3: TGTGCCAGCAGCTTAGCCAGGCGGTACGAGCAGTACTTC.